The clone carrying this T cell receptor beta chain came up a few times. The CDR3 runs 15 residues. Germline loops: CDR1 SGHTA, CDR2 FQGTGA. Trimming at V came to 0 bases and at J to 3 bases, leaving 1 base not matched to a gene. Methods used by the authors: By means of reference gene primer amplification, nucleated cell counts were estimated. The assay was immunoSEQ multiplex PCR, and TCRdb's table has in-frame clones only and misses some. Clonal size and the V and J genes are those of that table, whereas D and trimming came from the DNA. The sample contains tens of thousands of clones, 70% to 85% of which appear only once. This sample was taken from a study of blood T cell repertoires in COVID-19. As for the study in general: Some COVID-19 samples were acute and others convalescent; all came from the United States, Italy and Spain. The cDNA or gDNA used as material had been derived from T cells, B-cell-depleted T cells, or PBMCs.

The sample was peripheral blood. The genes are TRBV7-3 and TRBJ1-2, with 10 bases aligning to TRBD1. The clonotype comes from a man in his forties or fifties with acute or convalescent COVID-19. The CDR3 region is CASSLTGTGDYGYTF. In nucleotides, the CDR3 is TGTGCCAGCAGCTTAACGGGGACAGGGGACTATGGCTACACCTTC.